Sequencing of this T cell receptor (beta chain) was carried out in a study of T-cell memory formation after mild COVID-19. Study conclusions and caveats: Clones contracting day 15 to 85 were balanced CD4/CD8; later expanders leaned CD4+. Some SARS-CoV-2-responding clones were already detected in memory before infection. Most CD4+ clones that shrank were in CM and EM, while CD8+ ones turned up in EMRA.

The V end lost 5 bases, the J end lost 3 bases, and 14 bases lay between the germline ends. The CDR3 loop spans 14 amino acids. Per germline, CDR1 MGHDK and CDR2 SYGVNS. On this clonotype itself: The antigen is not known.

MiXCR, run by TCRdb on the 5' RACE reads, gives a single entry per CDR3 protein. The sample lists about 290,000 distinct CDR3 sequences; about 15% were seen once. The sequence was obtained from a man younger than 30 who had mild COVID-19 (a few samples of this study predate the infection). Cell type and time point are not known. The chain employs TRBV25-1 and TRBJ2-7; possible D gene TRBD1, 5 bases. The sample consisted of PBMCs or a T cell subset sorted from them (not recorded which). CDR3 DNA: TGTGCCAGCAGTTTCGGACATGGGATCTACGAGCAGTACTTC. It is translated as CASSFGHGIYEQYF.